This paragraph covers one TCR beta chain sequence. Anyone with autoimmune disease history or systemic immunosuppression was excluded. This CDR3 contains 16 residues. CDR1 and CDR2 from the germline V gene are KGHSH and LQKENI. Trimming pared 3 bases from V and 3 bases from J, leaving 15 bases between. Libraries were prepared by immunoSEQ multiplex PCR; TCRdb keeps only in-frame clonotypes and omits some of them. The data contain roughly 60,000 clones, around 86% of them seen just once; the ten biggest clones take up 3.9%. This entry comes from a study of OX40 agonist ivuxolimab in advanced cancers. Sequenced here: CD4+ or CD8+ T cells sorted from blood, sampled in a trial of the OX40 agonist ivuxolimab. This clonotype was obtained from an adult with an advanced solid tumor such as melanoma, head and neck, liver or kidney cancer. The chain carries TRBV18 and TRBJ1-5; TRBD1 is a possible D gene (5 bases). The CDR3 loop reads CASSPSRAGDNQPQHF. DNA of the CDR3: TGTGCCAGCTCACCGAGCAGGGCCGGGGACAATCAGCCCCAGCATTTT.